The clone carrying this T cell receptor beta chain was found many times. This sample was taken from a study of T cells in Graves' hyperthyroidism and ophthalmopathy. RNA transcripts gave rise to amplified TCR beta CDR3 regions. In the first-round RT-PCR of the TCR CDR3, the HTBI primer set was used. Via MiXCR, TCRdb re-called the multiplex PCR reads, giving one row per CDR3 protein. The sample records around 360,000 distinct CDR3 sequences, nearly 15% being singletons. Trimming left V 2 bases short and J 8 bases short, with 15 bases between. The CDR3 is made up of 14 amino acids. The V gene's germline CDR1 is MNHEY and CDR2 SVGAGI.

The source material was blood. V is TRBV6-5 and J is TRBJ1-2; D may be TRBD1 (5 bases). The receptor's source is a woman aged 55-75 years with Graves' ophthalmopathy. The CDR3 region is CASSYGGALGGYTF. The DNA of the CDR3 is TGTGCCAGCAGTTACGGCGGGGCCCTCGGAGGCTACACCTTC.